The rows below give T cell receptor beta chains drawn from one sample of a study of regulatory T cells in long-lasting Graves disease. TCRdb redid the calling of the multiplex PCR reads with MiXCR, one entry per CDR3 protein. Seen here are about 340,000 distinct CDR3 sequences, around a fifth observed once, and the top ten hold just under 30%. The sequencing used peripheral blood mononuclear cells (PBMCs), collected when the disease was refractory, from a patient treated with antithyroid drugs. The origin of the receptors is a female donor with Graves disease. The CDR3 runs from the conserved cysteine through the conserved F or W. The D gene is left open where the match is weak. Rows may omit the clone size; those that give it use once, few, many or a size class.

d_gene,abundance,j_gene,len,v_gene,CDR3nt,CDR3aa
TRBD1,many,TRBJ1-1,15,TRBV11-2,TGTGCCAGCAGCTTAGTTGCAGGGGGACGGGCTGAAGCTTTCTTT,CASSLVAGGRAEAFF
.,many,TRBJ1-5,13,TRBV20-1,TGCAGTGCTAGTTTTCAGGGTCCTCAGCCCCAGCATTTT,CSASFQGPQPQHF
TRBD2,few,TRBJ2-7,14,TRBV30,TGTGCCTGGAGACGGACTAGTCTAGGCTACGAGCAGTACTTC,CAWRRTSLGYEQYF
.,many,TRBJ2-7,15,TRBV12-3/TRBV12-4,TGTGCCAGCAGTTTCAGGGGTGTGGGGGGCTACGAGCAGTACTTC,CASSFRGVGGYEQYF
.,.,TRBJ2-2,15,TRBV20-1,TGCAGTGCTAGAGGAGGGTCCTCAGGGGCCGGGGAGCTGTTTTTT,CSARGGSSGAGELFF
.,many,TRBJ2-4,14,TRBV20-1,TGCAGTGCTAGGTCGGGGGCCGACAAAAACATTCAGTACTTC,CSARSGADKNIQYF
.,.,TRBJ1-1,13,TRBV6-1,TGTGCCAGCAGCCGGGCCCCGGGCACTGAAGCTTTCTTT,CASSRAPGTEAFF
.,.,TRBJ2-1,16,TRBV5-1,TGCGCCAGCAGCTTAATGGACGGAAGCTCCTACAATGAGCAGTTCTTC,CASSLMDGSSYNEQFF
TRBD1,.,TRBJ1-5,19,TRBV10-3,TGTGCCATCAGTGAGATTTCGTATCTCGGGACAGGGTCTAATCAGCCCCAGCATTTT,CAISEISYLGTGSNQPQHF
.,few,TRBJ1-2,16,TRBV5-1,TGTGCCAGCAGCCTCTCCGGGCGGGTGTTTAACTATGGCTACACCTTC,CASSLSGRVFNYGYTF
.,many,TRBJ1-1,16,TRBV3-1,TGTGCCAGCAGCCAAGCCCAACAGGTGGAAGACACTGAAGCTTTCTTT,CASSQAQQVEDTEAFF
.,few,TRBJ1-6,14,TRBV13,TGTGCCAGCAGCTTAACAAGTAGCAATTCACCCCTCCACTTT,CASSLTSSNSPLHF
TRBD1,many,TRBJ2-7,14,TRBV28,TGTGCCAGCAGCCAGACCGGGACAGTGATCGAGCAGTACTTC,CASSQTGTVIEQYF
.,.,TRBJ1-2,15,TRBV7-2,TGTGCCAGCAGCGCCAGCCGGGACACTACCTATGGCTACACCTTC,CASSASRDTTYGYTF
TRBD1,many,TRBJ1-5,15,TRBV12-3/TRBV12-4,TGTGCCAGCACTGGGACAGGGGGTAGCAATCAGCCCCAGCATTTT,CASTGTGGSNQPQHF
.,.,TRBJ1-2,17,TRBV10-3,TGTGCCATCAGTGAGGCCTCCGGGACAAAGCGCAGCTATGGCTACACCTTC,CAISEASGTKRSYGYTF
.,once,TRBJ1-1,15,TRBV4-1,TGCGCCAGCAGCCAAGACAACTCGGTGGCCCGGTGGTCTTTCTTT,CASSQDNSVARWSFF
.,many,TRBJ1-2,14,TRBV11-3,TGTGCCAGCAGCTTAGGGTTTCCCCCCTATGGCTACACCTTC,CASSLGFPPYGYTF
TRBD2,few,TRBJ2-7,15,TRBV19,TGTGCCAGTAGGATGAGCGGGGCCCGCTCCTACGAGCAGTACTTC,CASRMSGARSYEQYF
TRBD1,.,TRBJ1-5,14,TRBV20-1,TGCAGTGCCATACCGGGACAGGGGTATCAGCCCCAGCATTTT,CSAIPGQGYQPQHF
.,many,TRBJ2-7,12,TRBV10-3,TGTGCCATCGGGACGCCCACCTACGAGCAGTACTTC,CAIGTPTYEQYF
.,many,TRBJ1-3,18,TRBV12-3/TRBV12-4,TGTGCCAGCAGTTTCAGGGGACCCTTACTGGATATCGGAAACACCATATATTTT,CASSFRGPLLDIGNTIYF
TRBD1,many,TRBJ2-5,13,TRBV6-1,TGTGCCAGCAGATCGACAGGGGTCGAGACCCAGTACTTC,CASRSTGVETQYF
.,.,TRBJ2-7,14,TRBV5-4,TGTGCCAGCAGCTTGGATCACAGGGTTTCCGAGCAGTACTTC,CASSLDHRVSEQYF
TRBD1,many,TRBJ1-5,17,TRBV27,TGTGCCAGCAGTAAAACAGGGGGCCCATATAGCAATCAGCCCCAGCATTTT,CASSKTGGPYSNQPQHF
.,.,TRBJ2-7,14,TRBV2,TGTGCCAGCAGTCAGGCGGTGCAATCCTACGAGCAGTACTTC,CASSQAVQSYEQYF
.,.,TRBJ2-7,15,TRBV20-1,TGCAGTGCTCGGACCCCAGGCGACTCCTCCTACGAGCAGTACTTC,CSARTPGDSSYEQYF
.,many,TRBJ1-2,13,TRBV9,TGTGCCAGCAGTGGCAGGGTTGACTATGGCTACACCTTC,CASSGRVDYGYTF
.,many,TRBJ2-5,15,TRBV4-1,TGCGCCAGCAGCCAACTAAGACCGGGCCAAGAGACCCAGTACTTC,CASSQLRPGQETQYF
TRBD2,.,TRBJ2-5,16,TRBV13,TGTGCCAGCAGCCCAGCCCCGGGACTAGCTAAAGAGACCCAGTACTTC,CASSPAPGLAKETQYF
.,many,TRBJ1-1,10,TRBV20-1,TGCAGTGCTAGGCGGGTTGAAGCTTTCTTT,CSARRVEAFF